These T cell receptor beta chains were read from a single sample in a study of OX40 agonist ivuxolimab in advanced cancers. Clones were sequenced by immunoSEQ multiplex PCR, and TCRdb holds only the in-frame ones, with some missing. This table holds tens of thousands of clones, over 75% found once. Sequenced material: CD4+ or CD8+ T cells sorted from blood, taken in a trial of the OX40 agonist ivuxolimab. The receptors were sampled from an adult with an advanced solid tumor such as melanoma, head and neck, liver or kidney cancer. Each CDR3 is given with its conserved first and last residue. Fields, in order: clone size, V gene, J gene, D gene, CDR3 protein, CDR3 DNA. The D gene is left open where the match is weak. For some rows the clone size is stated as once, few or many, or as a class when expanded; others skip it.

-	TRBV9	TRBJ2-2	-	CASSAQAGTNTNTGELFF	TGTGCCAGCAGCGCCCAAGCAGGGACGAATACGAACACCGGGGAGCTGTTTTTT
-	TRBV6-6	TRBJ1-3	-	CASSYQWAAENTIYF	TGTGCCAGCAGTTACCAGTGGGCAGCCGAAAACACCATATATTTT
-	TRBV2	TRBJ2-3	TRBD1	CASRERTGPDTQYF	TGTGCCAGCAGAGAACGGACAGGTCCAGATACGCAGTATTTT
-	TRBV14	TRBJ1-3	-	CASSQGHSGNTIYF	TGTGCCAGCAGCCAAGGCCACTCTGGAAACACCATATATTTT
-	TRBV11-3	TRBJ2-5	-	CASSLGQGGIQETQYF	TGTGCCAGCAGCTTAGGACAGGGCGGGATCCAAGAGACCCAGTACTTC
-	TRBV5-8	TRBJ2-5	TRBD2	CASSPGGLAVKETQYF	TGTGCCAGCAGCCCTGGGGGACTAGCGGTTAAAGAGACCCAGTACTTC
-	TRBV4-2	TRBJ2-7	-	CASSQDWGQTYEQYF	TGTGCCAGCAGCCAAGATTGGGGACAAACCTACGAGCAGTACTTC
-	TRBV12-5	TRBJ2-3	TRBD1	CASGLSPDRGRYTDTQYF	TGTGCTAGTGGTTTGAGCCCCGACAGGGGGCGATACACAGATACGCAGTATTTT
-	TRBV7-2	TRBJ1-5	-	CASSLRGNQPQHF	TGTGCCAGCAGCTTAAGGGGGAATCAGCCCCAGCATTTT
-	TRBV27	TRBJ1-5	-	CASSNLIQPQHF	TGTGCCAGCAGCAACTTAATTCAGCCCCAGCATTTT
-	TRBV5-6	TRBJ1-3	-	CASSYRGNSGNTIYF	TGTGCCAGCAGCTACCGAGGGAACTCTGGAAACACCATATATTTT
-	TRBV29-1	TRBJ1-2	-	CSVTSPGYSDGYTF	TGCAGCGTGACCTCACCAGGGTACTCGGATGGCTACACCTTC
-	TRBV6-1	TRBJ1-2	-	CASEGGYPSGYTF	TGTGCCAGCGAGGGGGGGTACCCTTCGGGCTACACCTTC
-	TRBV11-2	TRBJ2-4	TRBD1	CASSLLRGQVNIQYF	TGTGCCAGCAGCCTACTCCGAGGACAGGTTAACATTCAGTACTTC
-	TRBV7-2	TRBJ2-7	TRBD1	CASSIRQGAGEQYF	TGTGCCAGCAGCATTCGACAGGGGGCTGGCGAGCAGTACTTC
-	TRBV7-8	TRBJ1-4	TRBD1	CASSFGTGRGKGNEKLFF	TGTGCCAGCAGCTTCGGGACAGGGAGGGGAAAGGGTAATGAAAAACTGTTTTTT
-	TRBV7-9	TRBJ2-3	TRBD1	CASSLAIWDRGNTDTQYF	TGTGCCAGCAGCTTAGCTATTTGGGACAGGGGGAACACAGATACGCAGTATTTT
once	TRBV11-2	TRBJ2-5	-	CASSALETQYF	TGTGCCAGCAGCGCGCTTGAGACCCAGTACTTC
-	TRBV29-1	TRBJ1-1	TRBD1	CSVGGDSMNTEAFF	TGCAGCGTTGGGGGGGACAGCATGAATACTGAAGCTTTCTTT
-	TRBV29-1	TRBJ1-1	-	CSVEKQARTEAFF	TGCAGCGTTGAAAAGCAGGCGAGGACTGAAGCTTTCTTT
-	TRBV19	TRBJ1-2	-	CASSVRDYGYTF	TGTGCCAGTAGTGTTAGGGACTATGGCTACACCTTC
-	TRBV7-2	TRBJ1-5	-	CASSFGYSNQPQHF	TGTGCCAGCAGCTTTGGTTATAGCAATCAGCCCCAGCATTTT
-	TRBV28	TRBJ2-1	TRBD2	CASGLAGGLFGTYNEQFF	TGTGCCAGCGGACTAGCGGGAGGTCTCTTCGGGACCTACAATGAGCAGTTCTTC
-	TRBV27	TRBJ2-7	-	CASSPRVGLSYEQYF	TGTGCCAGCAGTCCCCGTGTCGGTCTCTCCTACGAGCAGTACTTC
-	TRBV19	TRBJ2-5	TRBD2	CASKGYSGRASKSETQYF	TGTGCCAGTAAGGGTTATAGCGGGAGGGCGAGTAAGTCGGAGACCCAGTACTTC
-	TRBV5-1	TRBJ2-5	-	CASSGGGTALQETQYF	TGCGCCAGCAGCGGCGGGGGCACAGCTTTACAAGAGACCCAGTACTTC
-	TRBV7-9	TRBJ2-7	-	CASSLYTGLNEQYF	TGTGCCAGCAGCTTATACACAGGGCTCAACGAGCAGTACTTC
once	TRBV6-6	TRBJ2-7	TRBD1	CASQIRGLDEQYF	TGTGCCAGCCAGATCAGGGGGCTCGACGAGCAGTACTTC
-	TRBV11-2	TRBJ1-2	TRBD1	CASSPRTGNYGYTF	TGTGCCAGCAGCCCCAGGACAGGCAACTATGGCTACACCTTC
-	TRBV27	TRBJ2-2	TRBD2	CASSSLAVNTGELFF	TGTGCCAGCAGTTCACTAGCGGTGAACACCGGGGAGCTGTTTTTT
once	TRBV29-1	TRBJ1-1	-	CSVEADHTEAFF	TGCAGCGTTGAAGCGGACCACACTGAAGCTTTCTTT
once	TRBV6-4	TRBJ2-3	-	CASPGEHPSGTQYF	TGTGCCAGCCCCGGGGAGCACCCCTCCGGAACGCAGTATTTT
-	TRBV18	TRBJ1-2	-	CASSPNYGYTF	TGTGCCAGCTCACCCAACTATGGCTACACCTTC
-	TRBV13	TRBJ2-3	TRBD1	CASTQQGNTDTQYF	TGTGCCAGCACCCAACAGGGGAACACAGATACGCAGTATTTT
-	TRBV5-4	TRBJ2-1	-	CASSRMDDKPWRFF	TGTGCCAGCAGCCGAATGGATGATAAGCCGTGGCGGTTCTTC
-	TRBV6-5	TRBJ1-1	-	CASRQANTEAFF	TGTGCCAGCAGGCAAGCGAACACTGAAGCTTTCTTT
-	TRBV6-1	TRBJ1-4	-	CASSAQGKGEKLFF	TGTGCCAGCAGTGCACAGGGAAAAGGGGAAAAACTGTTTTTT
once	TRBV6-6	TRBJ1-2	-	CASRDTIPYGYTF	TGTGCCAGCAGAGACACGATCCCCTATGGCTACACCTTC
-	TRBV6-5	TRBJ2-5	-	CASSHVRETQYF	TGTGCCAGCAGTCACGTTCGAGAGACCCAGTACTTC
-	TRBV7-9	TRBJ1-2	TRBD1	CASSLSQQGAGNYGYTF	TGTGCCAGCAGCTTAAGCCAACAGGGGGCAGGGAACTATGGCTACACCTTC
-	TRBV7-2	TRBJ2-3	-	CASSPGGRTTDTQYF	TGTGCCAGCAGCCCTGGCGGCCGCACCACAGATACGCAGTATTTT
once	TRBV6-5	TRBJ1-5	TRBD1	CASSSGQAYQPQHF	TGTGCCAGCAGTTCCGGACAGGCATATCAGCCCCAGCATTTT
-	TRBV7-3	TRBJ2-2	-	CASSPPGVGGELFF	TGTGCCAGCAGCCCCCCAGGGGTTGGCGGGGAGCTGTTTTTT
few	TRBV11-3	TRBJ2-1	TRBD2	CASSSGAGFKNNEQFF	TGTGCCAGCAGCTCAGGAGCGGGGTTCAAAAACAATGAGCAGTTCTTC